Listed below are T cell receptor beta chains from one sample, sequenced in a study of T-cell memory formation after mild COVID-19. TCRdb called the 5' RACE reads again in MiXCR, with one record for every CDR3 protein. The table shows under 250,000 distinct CDR3 sequences, with 10% occurring only once. Source material: PBMCs or a T cell subset sorted from them (not recorded which). The receptors come from a man younger than 35 who had mild COVID-19 (a few samples of this study predate the infection). Cell type and time point are not known. Each CDR3 is given with its conserved first and last residue. Clone sizes are given selectively: once, few, many, or a class where the clone is expanded.

j_gene	abundance	v_gene	CDR3aa
TRBJ2-5	NA	TRBV7-2	CASSFPGGPQQETQYF
TRBJ2-3	many	TRBV7-2	CATQRGARTDTQYF
TRBJ1-6	NA	TRBV5-1	CASSLGQGASPLHF
TRBJ2-3	NA	TRBV29-1	CSVVGRASTDTQYF
TRBJ1-1	few	TRBV19	CASSIWGYTEAFF
TRBJ1-6	NA	TRBV7-2	CASSSWRRGDSPLHF
TRBJ1-1	few	TRBV5-1	CASSLDQNAGTEAFF
TRBJ2-1	NA	TRBV18	CASSPLPNEQFF
TRBJ2-7	few	TRBV4-2	CASSPGDRDSYEQYF
TRBJ2-2	NA	TRBV7-2	CASILIGQGGGELFF
TRBJ2-1	many	TRBV7-2	CASSGRLAGPSYNEQFF
TRBJ2-5	NA	TRBV12-3/TRBV12-4	CASSLKQTQYF